The rows below give T cell receptor beta chains drawn from one sample of a study of cytomegalovirus exposure and HLA in healthy donors. Generated by immunoSEQ multiplex PCR, the TCRdb table keeps only in-frame clones and is missing some. Reported are 95,000 to 110,000 clones; the ten largest clones contain about 3%. The sequencing sample was made of PBMCs. The receptors were gathered from a man in his forties in good health and CMV-seronegative. CDR3s leave out the opening cysteine and the closing phenylalanine or tryptophan. A D gene is named only where the DNA matches it firmly.

D,V,J,CDR3
TRBD2,TRBV7-9,TRBJ2-4,ASSWGLAGVGNIQY
TRBD1,TRBV4-3,TRBJ2-6,ASSPRGPGANVLT
NA,TRBV7-2,TRBJ1-2,ASSPPGNYGYT
NA,TRBV28,TRBJ1-6,ASMGREGSPLH
TRBD1,TRBV2,TRBJ1-1,ASPQGAGTEAF
TRBD2,TRBV11-2,TRBJ2-7,ASSLWGSSGEQY
NA,TRBV30,TRBJ2-1,AWSVPSLAISSYNEQF
NA,TRBV2,TRBJ1-1,ASSLNQAGTTEAF
NA,TRBV27,TRBJ1-5,ASSLRGQGSNQPQH
NA,TRBV1,TRBJ2-5,TSSFRGRLAGGEGETQY
TRBD2,TRBV5-4,TRBJ2-1,ASSTPGLAGGVEQF
TRBD1,TRBV5-1,TRBJ2-3,ASSPTTGVTDTQY
NA,TRBV30,TRBJ2-6,AWSVTGTERGANVLT
NA,TRBV6-1,TRBJ1-3,ASMEYSGNTIY
NA,TRBV5-1,TRBJ1-1,ASSQSGLSPNTEAF
TRBD1,TRBV10-3,TRBJ1-4,AISPGGVGEKLF
TRBD1,TRBV18,TRBJ2-4,ASSPNDRGAKNIQY
TRBD1,TRBV27,TRBJ2-2,ASSVGTGGLTGELF
NA,TRBV7-9,TRBJ1-1,ASSIYQGTEAF
TRBD1,TRBV19,TRBJ1-5,ASSKTGVNQPQH
NA,TRBV11-2,TRBJ2-5,ASSSQGGQETQY
TRBD2,TRBV27,TRBJ2-1,ASVDLAGPYNEQF
NA,TRBV19,TRBJ2-3,ASSAGDTSTDTQY
NA,TRBV11-2,TRBJ2-2,ASSSPNPGTGELF
TRBD2,TRBV18,TRBJ2-7,ASSPGLAGVYEQY
NA,TRBV7-2,TRBJ2-3,ASTSGVSTDTQY
NA,TRBV7-2,TRBJ1-1,ASSLYRDYTEAF
NA,TRBV7-8,TRBJ2-7,ASSLTDYEQY
TRBD1,TRBV11-3,TRBJ2-3,ASSLTGGSSTDTQY